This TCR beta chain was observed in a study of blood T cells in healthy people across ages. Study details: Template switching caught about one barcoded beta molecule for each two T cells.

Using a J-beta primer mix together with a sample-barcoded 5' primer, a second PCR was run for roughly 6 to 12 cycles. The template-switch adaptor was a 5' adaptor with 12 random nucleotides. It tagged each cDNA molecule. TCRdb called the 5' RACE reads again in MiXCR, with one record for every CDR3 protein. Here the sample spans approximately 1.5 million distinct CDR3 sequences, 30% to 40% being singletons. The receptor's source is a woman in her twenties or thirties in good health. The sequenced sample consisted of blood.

The CDR3 loop reads CASSHSGGVRNEQFF. The CDR3 DNA sequence: TGTGCCAGCAGCCATAGCGGGGGGGTCAGGAATGAGCAGTTCTTC. This chain joins TRBV7-3 and TRBJ2-1; 11 nucleotides align to TRBD2. This CDR3 comprises 15 residues. Trimming took 5 bases from V and 7 from J; bases not matched to a gene: 7. CDR1 is SGHTA and CDR2 is FQGTGA in the germline V gene. Based on the CDR3 plus reference TRBV7-3 and TRBJ2-1, the full variable domain is GAGVSQTPSNKVTEKGKYVELRCDPISGHTALYWYRQSLGQGPEFLIYFQGTGAADDSGLPNDRFFAVRPEGSVSTLKIQRTERGDSAVYLCASSHSGGVRNEQFFGPGTRLTVL.